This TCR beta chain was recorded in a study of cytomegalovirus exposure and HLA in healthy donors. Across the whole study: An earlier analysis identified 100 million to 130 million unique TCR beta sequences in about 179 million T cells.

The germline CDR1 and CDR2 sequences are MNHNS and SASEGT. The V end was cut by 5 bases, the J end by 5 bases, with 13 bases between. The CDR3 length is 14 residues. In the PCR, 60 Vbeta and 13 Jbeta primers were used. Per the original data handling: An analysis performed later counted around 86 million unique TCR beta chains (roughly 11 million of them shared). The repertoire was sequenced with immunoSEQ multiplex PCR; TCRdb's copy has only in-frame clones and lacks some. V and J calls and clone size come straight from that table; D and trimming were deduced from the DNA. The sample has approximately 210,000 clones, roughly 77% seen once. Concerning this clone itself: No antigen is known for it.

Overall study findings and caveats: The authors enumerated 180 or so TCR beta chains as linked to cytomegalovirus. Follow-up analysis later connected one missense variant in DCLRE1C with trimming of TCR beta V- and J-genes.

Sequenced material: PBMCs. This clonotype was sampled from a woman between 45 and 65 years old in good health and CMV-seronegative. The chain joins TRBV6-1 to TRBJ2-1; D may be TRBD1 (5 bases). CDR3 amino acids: CASSLDNTDNEQFF. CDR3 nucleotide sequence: TGTGCCAGCAGTCTGGACAATACCGACAATGAGCAGTTCTTC.